The clone carrying this T cell receptor (beta chain) was seen only a few times. Antigen specificity is unknown. The read ends 3 residues before the CDR3 terminus; that terminus is restored from the germline J gene. These data belong to a study of T cell clonality in common variable immunodeficiency. Study-wide results and limits: In common variable immunodeficiency, TCR beta chains reportedly carried fewer deletions and N-nucleotide insertions.

The CDR3 contains 15 residues. Looked up from germline, CDR1 is GTSNPN and CDR2 is SVGIG (reference sequence). V shed 0 bases and J 2 bases; nucleotides not matched to a gene: 4. Using immunoSEQ multiplex PCR, the repertoire was profiled, and TCRdb retains in-frame clones only, with some absent. The sample shows some 30,000 clones, none of them appearing just once. The sequenced material came from peripheral blood mononuclear cells. The TCR originated in a human donor with common variable immunodeficiency. The chain employs TRBV30 and TRBJ1-5, with 7 bases fitting TRBD1. The CDR3 sequence: CAWSVKQGGNQPQHF. The CDR3 bases that were read are TGTGCCTGGAGTGTAAAGCAGGGGGGCAATCAGCCC.